These 6 T cell receptor beta chains came from one sample sequenced in a study of T cell changes during pregnancy in multiple sclerosis. Profiled with immunoSEQ multiplex PCR; TCRdb holds only in-frame clones, not every one. The sample lists about 17,000 clones, 80% to 85% occurring once. The source material was CD8+ T cells from peripheral blood mononuclear cells, sampled in the third trimester of pregnancy. The receptors were gathered from a female donor in good health, enrolled as a control in a pregnancy study.

The rearrangement joins TRBV7-2 to TRBJ2-3; 8 bases align to TRBD1. The CDR3 is 17 residues long. The junction had 14 bases not matched to a gene; V was cut back by 5 bases and J by 4 bases. Germline loops: CDR1 SGHTA, CDR2 FQGNSA. CDR3: CASSPDGTGSRADTQYF. Written as DNA, the CDR3 is TGTGCCAGCAGCCCAGATGGGACAGGATCACGAGCAGATACGCAGTATTTT.

The chain employs TRBV27 and TRBJ2-1; maybe TRBD1 (5 bases). Trimming shortened V by 5 bases and J by 5 bases, and 10 bases separated the two germline ends. Germline values: CDR1 MNHEY, CDR2 SMNVEV (reference sequence). The CDR3 is 13 residues long. The CDR3 DNA reads as TGTGCCAGCAGTCCCGGACACGACAATGAGCAGTTCTTC. This translates into CASSPGHDNEQFF.

The sample holds one count of this clone. The V and J genes are TRBV15 and TRBJ1-1; D ambiguous. This CDR3 has 14 amino acids. Trimming shortened V by 0 bases and J by 1 base, and 6 bases separated the two germline ends. From germline, CDR1 is LNHNV and CDR2 YYDKDF (reference sequence). In DNA form, the CDR3 reads TGTGCCACCAGCAGAGATCGGGGGAACACTGAAGCTTTCTTT. Translating gives CATSRDRGNTEAFF.

This chain links TRBV5-1 with TRBJ2-1; D uncertain. The germline V gene has CDR1 SGHRS and CDR2 YFSETQ. V gave up 4 bases and J gave up 6 bases, with 5 bases separating them. The CDR3 is made up of 11 amino acids. This CDR3 is CASSISNEQFF. DNA for the CDR3: TGCGCCAGCAGCATATCCAATGAGCAGTTCTTC.

The chain carries TRBV6-5 and TRBJ2-1, with TRBD2 as a possible D gene (5 bases). The germline V and J ends were trimmed by 6 bases and 5 bases, with 17 bases remaining between them. CDR1 and CDR2 from the germline V gene are MNHEY and SVGAGI. This CDR3 has 15 amino acids. Here the CDR3 DNA reads TGTGCCAGCAGCGCCCCCGGGGTCGGGGACAATGAGCAGTTCTTC. Protein sequence: CASSAPGVGDNEQFF.

V is TRBV27 and J is TRBJ1-5, with D uncertain. V was pared by 2 bases and J by 0 bases, with 11 bases between. From germline, CDR1 is MNHEY and CDR2 SMNVEV (reference sequence). This CDR3 contains 16 residues. This chain's CDR3 is CASSLGSGYSNQPQHF. In DNA, the CDR3 is TGTGCCAGCAGTTTAGGGTCGGGGTATAGCAATCAGCCCCAGCATTTT.